A selection of T cell receptor beta chains follows, all from one sample in a study of blood T cell repertoires in COVID-19. Data came from immunoSEQ multiplex PCR; TCRdb stores just in-frame clones and leaves some out. Among 350,000 to 450,000 clones listed, 89% were seen once. The sequenced material came from peripheral blood. The source of these receptors is a woman in her thirties or forties with COVID-19, enrolled during active disease. CDR3s include the opening cysteine and the closing phenylalanine or tryptophan. The D gene is left open where the match is weak. Clone size appears in some rows only: once, few, many, or a class for an expanded clone.

V	J	D	size	DNA	CDR3
TRBV19	TRBJ2-3	.	.	TGTGCCAGTAGTCCCCGGGACACCCTCGGTGGTCGTACGCAGTATTTT	CASSPRDTLGGRTQYF
TRBV18	TRBJ2-1	TRBD2	.	TGTGCCAGCTCACCGGTCGGGGGGATCAATGAGCAGTTCTTC	CASSPVGGINEQFF
TRBV7-2	TRBJ2-2	.	.	TGTGCCAGCAGCTTCCCGACAGGAAAGGCCGGGGAGCTGTTTTTT	CASSFPTGKAGELFF
TRBV30	TRBJ2-2	TRBD2	few	TGTGCCTGGACTAGCGGGAGGGAAACCGGGGAGCTGTTTTTT	CAWTSGRETGELFF
TRBV7-3	TRBJ1-1	TRBD1	.	TGTGCCAGCAGCCTTTCGGGGACAGGGGGTTTTATGAACACTGAAGCTTTCTTT	CASSLSGTGGFMNTEAFF
TRBV4-1	TRBJ1-5	TRBD1	.	TGCGCCAGCAGCCGATCGACAGGGCCTCAGCCCCAGCATTTT	CASSRSTGPQPQHF
TRBV3-1/TRBV3-2	TRBJ1-5	.	.	TGTGCCAGCAGCCCCGGGAGGGGCAATCAGCCCCAGCATTTT	CASSPGRGNQPQHF
TRBV28	TRBJ1-3	.	.	TGTGCCAGCAGTTTTACCGTCCCGGGGACATACGGAAACACCATATATTTT	CASSFTVPGTYGNTIYF
TRBV5-5	TRBJ1-6	.	.	TGTGCCAGCAGCCCCGAGGGGGGGCTGTGGTCACCCCTCCACTTT	CASSPEGGLWSPLHF
TRBV5-1	TRBJ1-1	.	.	TGCGCCAGCAGCATCGGACACAACACTGAAGCTTTCTTT	CASSIGHNTEAFF
TRBV15	TRBJ2-6	TRBD1	once	TGTGCCACCAGCAGATCTCACAGGGGGGCGAAAGCTGGGGCCAACGTCCTGACTTTC	CATSRSHRGAKAGANVLTF
TRBV4-2	TRBJ1-1	.	.	TGTGCCAGCAGCCGGGGCGAGGTTGGCACTGAAGCTTTCTTT	CASSRGEVGTEAFF
TRBV6-5	TRBJ1-1	TRBD1	.	TGTGCCAGCCCTAAGCAGGGGGCGGGCACTGAAGCTTTCTTT	CASPKQGAGTEAFF
TRBV30	TRBJ1-2	.	once	TGTGCCGGCCGGGAGTCCTATGGCTACACCTTC	CAGRESYGYTF
TRBV19	TRBJ1-1	TRBD1	.	TGTGCCAGTAGTAGGCCCCCGACAGGGAGTTGGAACACTGAAGCTTTCTTT	CASSRPPTGSWNTEAFF
TRBV5-1	TRBJ1-2	TRBD1	.	TGCGCCAGCAGCTTGGACAGGGGGCATGCTGATGGCTACACCTTC	CASSLDRGHADGYTF
TRBV5-4	TRBJ2-6	TRBD2	.	TGTGCCAGCAGCTTGGACCTTAGACGTATAGCGGGAGCTGGGGCCAACGTCCTGACTTTC	CASSLDLRRIAGAGANVLTF
TRBV9	TRBJ1-4	TRBD1	.	TGTGCCAGCAGCTTCGGGACAGGGAACGAAAAACTGTTTTTT	CASSFGTGNEKLFF
TRBV6-5	TRBJ1-2	.	.	TGTGCCAGCAGTAATACAGGTTTTTATGGCTACACCTTC	CASSNTGFYGYTF
TRBV13	TRBJ2-3	TRBD1	.	TGTGCCAGCAGCTGGACAGGGGGCTCCCCAGATACGCAGTATTTT	CASSWTGGSPDTQYF
TRBV15	TRBJ1-1	.	.	TGTGCCACCAGCACGGGAAATCGTATGAACACTGAAGCTTTCTTT	CATSTGNRMNTEAFF
TRBV5-4	TRBJ1-5	TRBD1	.	TGTGCCAGCAGCTTGGGGACAGGGGGAGATCAGCCCCAGCATTTT	CASSLGTGGDQPQHF
TRBV7-2	TRBJ1-6	TRBD1	.	TGTGCCAGCAGCCTCACAGGGGGCGTAAAATCACCCCTCCACTTT	CASSLTGGVKSPLHF
TRBV14	TRBJ1-1	TRBD1	.	TGTGCCAGCAGCTACAGGGGGCGAGGGACTGAAGCTTTCTTT	CASSYRGRGTEAFF
TRBV6-1	TRBJ2-7	TRBD2	.	TGTGCCAGCTCTTCCTCACCTAGCGGTCCCTACGAGCAGTACTTC	CASSSSPSGPYEQYF
TRBV5-4	TRBJ2-7	.	once	TGTGCCAGCAGCTTGTCCACATCCTCCTACGAGCAGTACTTC	CASSLSTSSYEQYF
TRBV6-5	TRBJ1-4	TRBD1	.	TGTGCCAGCAGAGGGACAGGGTCTAATGAAAAACTGTTTTTT	CASRGTGSNEKLFF
TRBV6-4	TRBJ1-1	.	.	TGTGCCAGCAGCCCAGAGAGACACACGAACACTGAAGCTTTCTTT	CASSPERHTNTEAFF
TRBV7-2	TRBJ1-4	.	once	TGTGCCAGCAGCTCCCAACAGGGAACGGGAGAAAAACTGTTTTTT	CASSSQQGTGEKLFF
TRBV11-3	TRBJ2-2	.	.	TGTGCCAGCAGCGGGAGACAGGACCCTCCCGGGGAGCTGTTTTTT	CASSGRQDPPGELFF
TRBV7-2	TRBJ2-7	TRBD2	.	TGTGCCAGCAGCTTAACGGGACTAGCGGGTTTCTACGAGCAGTACTTC	CASSLTGLAGFYEQYF
TRBV4-3	TRBJ2-7	TRBD1	.	TGCGCCAGCAGCCTCTGGACAGGGGTTACCTACGAGCAGTACTTC	CASSLWTGVTYEQYF
TRBV11-1	TRBJ1-4	TRBD1	once	TGTGCCAGCAGCTTCGACAGGGCGGGAACTAATGAAAAACTGTTTTTT	CASSFDRAGTNEKLFF
TRBV5-4	TRBJ1-3	.	.	TGTGCCAGCAGGGACAGTCCTGGGAACACCATATATTTT	CASRDSPGNTIYF
TRBV28	TRBJ2-7	TRBD1	.	TGTGCCAGCAGTTCCCCGGGACAGCCTTGGGAGCAGTACTTC	CASSSPGQPWEQYF
TRBV27	TRBJ1-2	.	.	TGTGCCAGCAGTTTAGCAGGGCTAAATGGCTACACCTTC	CASSLAGLNGYTF
TRBV5-1	TRBJ2-1	.	.	TGCGCCAGCAGCTACCAGGGGTATGAGCAGTTCTTC	CASSYQGYEQFF
TRBV28	TRBJ2-7	.	.	TGTGCCAGCATGGCCCAGATGGGGGCCAGCTCCTACGAGCAGTACTTC	CASMAQMGASSYEQYF
TRBV2	TRBJ1-2	TRBD1	.	TGTGCCAGCAGGTACACAGGGGGCGGCTATGGCTACACCTTC	CASRYTGGGYGYTF
TRBV23-1	TRBJ2-1	TRBD1	.	TGCGCCAGCAGTCATTCCGGGACAGCTTACAATGAGCAGTTCTTC	CASSHSGTAYNEQFF
TRBV28	TRBJ2-5	.	.	TGTGCCAGCAGTTCTGTGACAGTCCAAGAGACCCAGTACTTC	CASSSVTVQETQYF
TRBV18	TRBJ1-3	.	.	TGTGCCAGCTCACCACTACAGGGCTCTGGAAACACCATATATTTT	CASSPLQGSGNTIYF
TRBV29-1	TRBJ2-1	.	.	TGCAGCGTGTTTGGTGGGAGCTTCTCCTACAATGAGCAGTTCTTC	CSVFGGSFSYNEQFF
TRBV4-1	TRBJ2-1	TRBD2	once	TGCGCCAGCAGCCAAGATAAAACTAGCGGGAGCGGGTCGGGGAATGAGCAGTTCTTC	CASSQDKTSGSGSGNEQFF
TRBV19	TRBJ1-2	.	once	TGTGCCAGTAGTATAAGAGCCTCTAACTATGGCTACACCTTC	CASSIRASNYGYTF
TRBV2	TRBJ2-3	TRBD2	.	TGTGCCAGCAGTGAGCCCAGGACTAGCGGGGAAGATACGCAGTATTTT	CASSEPRTSGEDTQYF
TRBV25-1	TRBJ2-1	.	.	TGTGCCAGCAGTGAAGACAGCTACAATGAGCAGTTCTTC	CASSEDSYNEQFF
TRBV6-6	TRBJ1-1	.	.	TGTGCCAGCAGTTACGAACAGAGGAACACTGAAGCTTTCTTT	CASSYEQRNTEAFF
TRBV14	TRBJ1-6	.	.	TGTGCCAGCAAGGACAGAACCAATTCACCCCTCCACTTT	CASKDRTNSPLHF
TRBV18	TRBJ2-1	.	.	TGTGCCAGCTCCCCCGCACAGGTCAATGAGCAGTTCTTC	CASSPAQVNEQFF
TRBV5-1	TRBJ1-4	.	once	TGCGCCAGCAGCTCCCAGGGGAACGCTGAAAAACTGTTTTTT	CASSSQGNAEKLFF
TRBV2	TRBJ2-2	.	once	TGTGCCAGCTCTGGGGCCTACGGACGAACCGGGGAGCTGTTTTTT	CASSGAYGRTGELFF
TRBV7-2	TRBJ2-6	.	few	TGTGCCAGCAGCTTAGTATCACTCTCTGGGGCCAACGTCCTGACTTTC	CASSLVSLSGANVLTF